The 9 T cell receptor beta chains below come from one sample, sequenced in a study of blood T cells in healthy people across ages. Primed by a sample-barcoded 5' primer and a J-beta primer mix, a second PCR proceeded for roughly 7 to 12 cycles. Using its own MiXCR run on the 5' RACE reads, TCRdb lists one record per CDR3 protein. The sample consists of about 900,000 distinct CDR3 sequences, approximately 67% of them appearing once. Sequencing was performed on blood. These receptors were obtained from a man younger than 45 in good health.

On this clonotype itself: A read error may produce the germline difference seen at one junction end. The J gene is TRBJ2-4, the V gene TRBV5-1; tentative D call: TRBD2 (5 bases). The assigned J gene may be wrong: the sequence end matches TRBJ2-5 better. The CDR3 covers 15 residues. Germline assignment: CDR1 SGHRS and CDR2 YFSETQ. The CDR3 here is CASSLESGPWETQYF. The CDR3 DNA reads TGCGCCAGCAGTTTGGAAAGCGGCCCCTGGGAGACCCAGTACTTC.

The V and J genes are TRBV19 and TRBJ2-1; weak D call: TRBD2 (5 bases). V lost 6 bases, J lost 9 bases, and 15 bases lay in between. The CDR3 loop spans 13 amino acids. Germline assignment: CDR1 LNHDA and CDR2 SQIVND (reference sequence). The CDR3 coding sequence is TGTGCCAGTAGCTCCCAGGCTGGAGGTGAGCAGTTCTTC. Translated, it gives CASSSQAGGEQFF.

J is TRBJ2-1 and V is TRBV3-1, with D hard to call. This CDR3 has 16 amino acids. V gave up 0 bases and J gave up 0 bases, with 9 bases separating them. Looked up from germline, CDR1 is LGHDT and CDR2 is YNNKEL (reference sequence). CDR3 nucleotides: TGTGCCAGCAGCCAAGAATGGAGTTACTCCTACAATGAGCAGTTCTTC. Translation gives CASSQEWSYSYNEQFF.

The chain recombines TRBV4-2 with TRBJ2-3; TRBD1 matches 9 bases. The CDR3 is 16 amino acids. Germline CDR1 is LGHNA and CDR2 is YNFKEQ. J was trimmed by 1 base and V by 0 bases; bases with no gene match: 2. CDR3 region: CASSQDWTGGTDTQYF. The CDR3 DNA reads TGTGCCAGCAGCCAAGATTGGACAGGGGGCACAGATACGCAGTATTTT.

This chain uses TRBV9 with TRBJ1-5, with D tentatively TRBD1 (6 bases). V was cut by 8 bases and J by 2 bases, with 11 bases left in between. The germline V gene encodes CDR1 SGDLS and CDR2 YYNGEE. The CDR3 is 13 amino acids. CDR3 nucleotides: TGTGCCAGTTCTACAGGGCGCAATCAGCCCCAGCATTTT. This codes for CASSTGRNQPQHF.

Concerning this clonotype: This may be a read error, as it is one base from a much larger clone. The chain couples TRBV29-1 to TRBJ2-5, with no clear D. This CDR3 contains 10 residues. The germline gives CDR1 SQVTM, CDR2 ANQGSEA. The CDR3 region has the DNA TGCGGCGTTGAACAAGAGACCCAGTACTTC. Translating it yields CGVEQETQYF.

The chain is built from TRBV6-5 and TRBJ2-5, with D perhaps matching TRBD1 (6 bases). The CDR3 is 18 amino acids. Looked up from germline, CDR1 is MNHEY and CDR2 is SVGAGI. Trimming left V 0 bases short and J 1 base short, with 18 bases between. CDR3 DNA sequence: TGTGCCAGCAGTTACTCGGACCCCAGGGGTTTAGGCCAAGAGACCCAGTACTTC. Residues: CASSYSDPRGLGQETQYF.

The V gene is TRBV4-3, the J gene TRBJ2-1; the D is unclear. CDR1 is LGHNA, CDR2 YSLEER, per germline. There are 14 residues in the CDR3. V was pared by 2 bases and J by 4 bases, with 9 bases between. This chain's CDR3 is CASSQSHTYNEQFF. The CDR3, as DNA: TGCGCCAGCAGCCAATCTCACACGTACAATGAGCAGTTCTTC.

CDR3 bases: TGTGCCAGCAGCGTAGGCCCCCCCGACAGGGGCAACGGAGATACGCAGTATTTT. Its protein product is CASSVGPPDRGNGDTQYF. V and J are TRBV9 and TRBJ2-3; 8 bases align to TRBD1. CDR1 and CDR2 from the germline V gene are SGDLS and YYNGEE. This CDR3 has 18 residues. V gave up 0 bases and J gave up 5 bases; unmatched junction bases: 14. Looking up the rest from reference TRBV9 and TRBJ2-3 gives the full variable domain: DSGVTQTPKHLITATGQRVTLRCSPRSGDLSVYWYQQSLDQGLQFLIQYYNGEERAKGNILERFSAQQFPDLHSELNLSSLELGDSALYFCASSVGPPDRGNGDTQYFGPGTRLTVL.